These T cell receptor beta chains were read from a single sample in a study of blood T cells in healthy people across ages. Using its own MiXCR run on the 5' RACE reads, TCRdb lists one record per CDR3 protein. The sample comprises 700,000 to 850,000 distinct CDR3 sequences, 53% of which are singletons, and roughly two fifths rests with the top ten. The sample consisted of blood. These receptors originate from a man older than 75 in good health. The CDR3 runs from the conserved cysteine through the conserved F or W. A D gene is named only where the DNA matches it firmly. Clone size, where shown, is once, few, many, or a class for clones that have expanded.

CASSLGGFVDEQYF	TGTGCCAGCAGTCTTGGAGGGTTCGTCGACGAGCAGTACTTC	few	TRBV6-1	TRBJ2-7	NA
CASRRAALYGYTF	TGTGCCAGCAGGAGGGCAGCACTCTATGGCTACACCTTC	NA	TRBV12-3/TRBV12-4	TRBJ1-2	NA
CASSQDWTSGGPNSYNEQFF	TGCGCCAGCAGTCAAGACTGGACTAGCGGGGGCCCTAACTCCTACAATGAGCAGTTCTTC	NA	TRBV4-1	TRBJ2-1	TRBD2
CASSFPGPTRNEQFF	TGTGCCAGCAGTTTTCCTGGCCCTACTCGGAATGAGCAGTTCTTC	NA	TRBV12-3/TRBV12-4	TRBJ2-1	NA
CASSTPSRDTEAFF	TGCGCCAGCAGCACACCCAGCAGGGACACTGAAGCTTTCTTT	NA	TRBV5-1	TRBJ1-1	NA
CSANPDGLTTDTQYF	TGCAGTGCAAACCCCGACGGACTTACCACAGATACGCAGTATTTT	NA	TRBV20-1	TRBJ2-3	NA
CASSITFPGTPSYNEQFF	TGTGCCAGCAGTATTACATTCCCAGGGACTCCTTCCTACAATGAGCAGTTCTTC	NA	TRBV12-3/TRBV12-4	TRBJ2-1	NA
CASSPSKGRNYEQYF	TGTGCCAGCTCACCCTCGAAAGGACGGAACTACGAGCAGTACTTC	NA	TRBV18	TRBJ2-7	NA
CASSEGWQPYEQYF	TGTGCCAGCAGTGAAGGTTGGCAGCCCTACGAGCAGTACTTC	NA	TRBV25-1	TRBJ2-7	NA
CSARDLNVPYGQYF	TGCAGTGCTAGAGATCTAAACGTACCCTACGGGCAGTACTTC	once	TRBV20-1	TRBJ2-4	NA
CASSPQRQLMTPLHF	TGTGCCAGCAGCCCACAGCGACAGCTCATGACACCCCTCCACTTT	once	TRBV4-2	TRBJ1-6	NA
CASSAGRAYGYTF	TGTGCCAGCAGCGCGGGCAGGGCCTATGGCTACACCTTC	NA	TRBV7-6	TRBJ1-2	NA
CASSYSSGSNNEQFF	TGTGCCAGCAGTTACTCGAGCGGCAGCAACAATGAGCAGTTCTTC	NA	TRBV6-5	TRBJ2-1	NA
CAISEGGPPPYEQYF	TGTGCCATCAGTGAGGGCGGCCCCCCCCCCTACGAGCAGTACTTC	NA	TRBV10-3	TRBJ2-7	NA
CSVDVGPNEQFF	TGCAGCGTTGATGTCGGGCCGAATGAGCAGTTCTTC	few	TRBV29-1	TRBJ2-1	NA
CANRTSGRNEQFF	TGTGCCAACAGAACTAGCGGGAGGAATGAGCAGTTCTTC	NA	TRBV11-2	TRBJ2-1	TRBD2
CASSLGSGRYEQFF	TGTGCCAGCAGCTTGGGTTCGGGGCGGTATGAGCAGTTCTTC	NA	TRBV5-4	TRBJ2-1	NA
CASSKDTGGNQPQHF	TGCGCCAGCAGCAAGGACACCGGGGGCAATCAGCCCCAGCATTTT	NA	TRBV5-1	TRBJ1-5	NA
CASSLRVSGANVLTF	TGTGCCAGCAGTTTGCGGGTCTCTGGGGCCAACGTCCTGACTTTC	many	TRBV6-2/TRBV6-3	TRBJ2-6	NA
CSTKGASYEQYF	TGCAGTACTAAGGGCGCCTCCTACGAGCAGTACTTC	NA	TRBV20-1	TRBJ2-7	NA
CSARVTSSSHAEQFF	TGCAGTGCTAGAGTAACAAGTTCTAGCCACGCTGAGCAGTTCTTC	NA	TRBV20-1	TRBJ2-1	NA
CASSQDSAREQYF	TGTGCCAGCAGCCAAGATTCGGCCAGGGAGCAGTACTTC	NA	TRBV3-1	TRBJ2-5	NA
CASSQEDIPWEQYF	TGTGCCAGCAGCCAAGAAGACATCCCATGGGAGCAGTACTTC	few	TRBV3-1	TRBJ2-5	NA
CASSVAAGRISGANVLTF	TGTGCCAGCAGCGTAGCTGCGGGCAGGATCTCTGGGGCCAACGTCCTGACTTTC	NA	TRBV9	TRBJ2-6	NA
CASRQGSSNYGYTF	TGCGCCAGCCGTCAGGGCAGTTCTAACTATGGCTACACCTTC	once	TRBV5-1	TRBJ1-2	NA
CSARGGGPDVAYEQYF	TGCAGTGCTAGAGGGGGGGGCCCCGATGTAGCTTACGAGCAGTACTTC	NA	TRBV20-1	TRBJ2-7	NA
CASSVPGSYEQYF	TGTGCCAGCAGTGTCCCAGGGTCGTACGAGCAGTACTTC	NA	TRBV25-1	TRBJ2-7	NA
CASSLWGSGDEQYF	TGTGCCAGCAGTTTATGGGGGAGCGGCGACGAGCAGTACTTC	NA	TRBV27	TRBJ2-7	NA
CASSRRNYGYTF	TGTGCCAGCAGCCGGCGTAACTATGGCTACACCTTC	NA	TRBV5-6	TRBJ1-2	NA
CASRDRGAKNIQYF	TGTGCCAGCAGGGACAGGGGCGCAAAAAACATTCAGTACTTC	NA	TRBV28	TRBJ2-4	TRBD1
CATRGLAGGPSDEQYF	TGTGCCACCAGGGGATTGGCGGGAGGGCCTTCGGACGAGCAGTACTTC	NA	TRBV24-1	TRBJ2-7	TRBD2
CTSSDFGLPNYGYTF	TGTACCAGCAGTGACTTCGGCCTGCCTAACTATGGCTACACCTTC	NA	TRBV2	TRBJ1-2	NA
CASSPRGLDTGELFF	TGTGCCAGCAGCCCCAGGGGGCTTGACACCGGGGAGCTGTTTTTT	NA	TRBV27	TRBJ2-2	TRBD1
CASSLLQGSYEQYF	TGTGCCAGCAGTTTATTACAGGGCTCCTACGAGCAGTACTTC	NA	TRBV28	TRBJ2-7	NA
CSAEDRIRRRGNEQFF	TGCAGCGCTGAAGACCGAATAAGGAGGCGGGGCAATGAGCAGTTCTTC	NA	TRBV29-1	TRBJ2-1	NA
CACSPNAGAQETQYF	TGTGCCTGCAGCCCCAACGCAGGCGCCCAAGAGACCCAGTACTTC	NA	TRBV3-1	TRBJ2-5	NA
CSVGAGLNQPQHF	TGCAGCGTTGGGGCAGGGCTCAATCAGCCCCAGCATTTT	few	TRBV29-1	TRBJ1-5	NA
CASSSSGTGNEKLFF	TGTGCCAGCAGCTCGTCCGGGACAGGGAATGAAAAACTGTTTTTT	few	TRBV7-9	TRBJ1-4	TRBD1
CASSFEAGKGPYEQYF	TGCGCCAGCAGCTTTGAAGCGGGAAAGGGGCCCTACGAGCAGTACTTC	once	TRBV5-1	TRBJ2-7	TRBD2
CASSEAGALAGELFF	TGCGCCAGCAGTGAGGCAGGGGCACTGGCTGGGGAGCTGTTTTTT	NA	TRBV10-2	TRBJ2-2	NA
CSVESPPISGRIQETQYF	TGCAGCGTTGAATCTCCCCCAATCTCAGGGCGGATTCAGGAGACTCAGTACTTC	NA	TRBV29-1	TRBJ2-7	NA
CSVSQGYQETQFF	TGCAGCGTATCGCAGGGGTACCAAGAGACCCAGTTCTTC	once	TRBV29-1	TRBJ2-1	NA